This T cell receptor (beta chain) was identified in a study of OX40 agonist ivuxolimab in advanced cancers. The assay was immunoSEQ multiplex PCR, and TCRdb's table has in-frame clones only and misses some. The sample lists around 15,000 clones, around 65% seen once, with about 8.2% in the top ten. CDR3 length: 13 residues. Germline-derived CDR1 and CDR2 are SGDLS and YYNGEE. V was cut by 2 bases and J by 4 bases, with 6 bases left in between. Patients had blood sampled at baseline and again on cycle 4 day 1 and cycle 7 day 1. This chain joins TRBV9 and TRBJ2-2; D ambiguous. Here the sequenced sample was CD4+ or CD8+ T cells sorted from blood, taken in a trial of the OX40 agonist ivuxolimab. The clonotype comes from an adult with an advanced solid tumor such as melanoma, head and neck, liver or kidney cancer. The CDR3 loop reads CASSVTGTGELFF. The CDR3 DNA is TGTGCCAGCAGCGTGACTGGCACCGGGGAGCTGTTTTTT.